These T cell receptor beta chains were read from a single sample in a study of beta chain features in type 1 diabetes. Profiled with immunoSEQ multiplex PCR; TCRdb holds only in-frame clones, not every one. The sample has around 650,000 clones, roughly 12% seen once. The sample consisted of naive CD4+ T cells from blood. The receptors were gathered from a young man with type 1 diabetes. Each CDR3 is given without its conserved first and last residue. Not every row has a clone size; where given, it reads once, few, many or a size class.

few	TRBV29-1	TRBJ1-2	SVAGSFYGYT
few	TRBV10-3	TRBJ1-5	AISESGGVGQPQH
few	TRBV28	TRBJ2-3	ASSLKGVGTDTQY
few	TRBV4-1	TRBJ1-1	ASSQPRGHENTEAF
-	TRBV4-1	TRBJ2-2	ASSQVMLSGELF
-	TRBV5-1	TRBJ2-7	ASSLAAGSYEQY
few	TRBV23-1	TRBJ2-7	ASSQVGGGTYEQY
few	TRBV4-3	TRBJ1-1	ASSQEAWNTEAF
-	TRBV30	TRBJ1-4	AWRPYGLKEKLF
few	TRBV30	TRBJ1-6	AWTHGGGRSPLH
few	TRBV5-6	TRBJ1-2	ASFHPGTGYGYT
-	TRBV9	TRBJ1-2	ASSVEARRDYGYT
few	TRBV6-5	TRBJ2-5	ASSYSMWNQETQY
few	TRBV7-2	TRBJ2-3	ASSLGGGPDTQY
-	TRBV19	TRBJ1-5	ASSPPPRGFDQPQH
-	TRBV7-9	TRBJ2-1	ASSHITSDSYNEQF
few	TRBV6-1	TRBJ2-4	ASSSGGSRRDIQY
-	TRBV29-1	TRBJ1-2	SAVGTGGFGYT
few	TRBV28	TRBJ1-2	ASSSSGYT
-	TRBV29-1	TRBJ1-1	SVGEFWGQGAEAF
few	TRBV14	TRBJ2-5	ASSQTGPWRETQY
few	TRBV7-3	TRBJ2-7	ASSALRGHEQY
-	TRBV9	TRBJ2-5	ASSVVGGLARETQY
-	TRBV14	TRBJ1-6	ASSQEVESTLH
-	TRBV5-4	TRBJ2-7	ASSSKAQPTYEQY
-	TRBV6-6	TRBJ1-5	ASTHDRDQPQH
-	TRBV5-1	TRBJ2-1	ASTQDRRGEQF
-	TRBV12-5	TRBJ2-2	ASGLVSVSNTGELF
-	TRBV5-4	TRBJ1-2	ASSLGVVIYGYT
-	TRBV25-1	TRBJ1-1	ATLRDSNTEAF